There are a few counts of the clone carrying this T cell receptor beta chain. Its antigen is as yet unknown. The data were obtained in a study of T cell responses to AZD1222 COVID-19 vaccine. Points from the study as a whole: In all cases, repertoires were sampled only after the peak T cell response. Females made up more of the donors, who were largely white British, and clonal diversity may have come out too low.

CDR1 is SEHNR, CDR2 FQNEAQ, per germline (reference sequence). The CDR3 is made up of 12 amino acids. V lost 1 base to trimming and J lost 6 bases, with 4 bases between them. Libraries were prepared by immunoSEQ multiplex PCR; TCRdb keeps only in-frame clonotypes and omits some of them. The sample lists some 96,000 clones, 80% to 95% occurring once. The input for sequencing was peripheral blood, taken on day 0 of AZD1222 vaccination. This chain uses TRBV7-9 with TRBJ1-5, with D uncertain. The TCR sequence derives from an adult in good health. The CDR3 DNA follows: TGTGCCAGCAGCTTAGGTGTTCAGCCCCAGCATTTT. The encoded protein is CASSLGVQPQHF.